A single sample gave rise to the 2 T cell receptor beta chains below, sequenced in a study of vaccination and CD4 T cells after COVID-19 (dated by TCRdb to between 2021 and 2024). The library was produced with PCR. Sequencing relied on an Illumina iSeq 100. At the Johns Hopkins FTIC core, DNA from the cultured CD4+ T cells underwent TCR sequencing with the Oncomine TCR Beta short-read assay. TCRdb redid the processing of the public reads, applying fastp at Q25 and MiXCR, and retained in-frame beta chains. CDR3 protein sequences are deduplicated, and each keeps its most common genes and DNA. The sample records under 25,000 distinct CDR3 sequences, about 44% of which are singletons. Approximately 26% of the sample is taken by the ten largest. Their cognate antigens are unknown. Read against the paper, the sample's treatment or condition label means: approximately nine-day PBMC culture with coronavirus spike peptide pools or control peptides (ViraFEST assay).

The source material was CD4+ T cells from blood, cultured in vitro, sampled before SARS-CoV-2 vaccination. The receptors stem from a human donor who had recovered from COVID-19.

The genes are TRBV6-1 and TRBJ1-2; 7 bases are a match to TRBD1. Germline trimming cut 8 bases from V and 4 bases from J; bases unmatched to any gene: 13. The CDR3 is 15 amino acids. Germline lookup yields CDR1 MNHNS and CDR2 SASEGT. DNA for the CDR3: TGTGCCAGCGGGGTTTTAAGGGGGCGCTTCTATGGCTACACCTTC. Its protein product is CASGVLRGRFYGYTF.

The CDR3, as DNA: TGTGCCAGCAAAAAGACGAACACTGAAGCTTTCTTT. Translating gives CASKKTNTEAFF. The gene calls are TRBV6-2 or TRBV6-3 and TRBJ1-1; D not certain. Trimming stripped 7 bases from V and 1 base from J, with 7 bases between. Germline values: CDR1 MNHEY, CDR2 SVGEGT. The CDR3 length is 12 residues.